This is a list of T cell receptor beta chains from one sample in a study of blood T cell repertoires in COVID-19. Repertoires were generated with immunoSEQ multiplex PCR, while TCRdb's copy carries only in-frame clones and drops some. The data show 200,000 to 250,000 clones, with 82% seen just once and over 9.5% held by the top ten. Specimen: peripheral blood. The receptor set was obtained from a woman in her forties with acute or convalescent COVID-19. Both conserved end residues are part of each CDR3. The D gene is left open where the match is weak. Only some rows state a clone size, as once, few, many or a class for expanded clones.

j_call,v_call,d_call,clone_size,cdr3_nt,cdr3_aa
TRBJ2-6,TRBV30,-,-,TGTGCCTGGAGTCCAGGACACTCTGGGGCCAACGTCCTGACTTTC,CAWSPGHSGANVLTF
TRBJ2-2,TRBV9,-,-,TGTGCCAGCAGCGTAGAAGGGGCCGGGGAGCTGTTTTTT,CASSVEGAGELFF
TRBJ1-2,TRBV7-2,-,-,TGTGCCAGCAGCTTAATTAACAGAGCTAACTATGGCTACACCTTC,CASSLINRANYGYTF
TRBJ2-5,TRBV5-1,TRBD2,-,TGCGCCAGCAGCCCCCCCGGGGGGATAGGGGAGACCCAGTACTTC,CASSPPGGIGETQYF
TRBJ2-5,TRBV12-5,-,-,TGTGCTAGTGGTTTGGTTCAGGGCCAAGAGACCCAGTACTTC,CASGLVQGQETQYF
TRBJ1-5,TRBV5-5,TRBD1,-,TGTGCCAGCAGCTTAGAATACGGACAGGGAAATAGGCCCCAGCATTTT,CASSLEYGQGNRPQHF
TRBJ1-2,TRBV7-9,TRBD1,-,TGTGCCAGCAGCTTACTGACAGGGTCAGGCTACACCTTC,CASSLLTGSGYTF
TRBJ2-5,TRBV12-5,-,-,TGTGCTAGTGGTTTGGTACAGGGAGCTCGCGAGACCCAGTACTTC,CASGLVQGARETQYF
TRBJ2-2,TRBV25-1,TRBD2,-,TGTGCCAGCAGTGATGCCCCTGGGGCGGGGGGCACCGGGGAGCTGTTTTTT,CASSDAPGAGGTGELFF
TRBJ2-1,TRBV2,TRBD1,-,TGTGCCAGCAGCGTAGACAGGGGGGGGGAAAATGAGCAGTTCTTC,CASSVDRGGENEQFF
TRBJ2-2,TRBV6-5,-,-,TGTGCCAGCAGCCCAGGATTCGACACCGGGGAGCTGTTTTTT,CASSPGFDTGELFF
TRBJ2-1,TRBV7-3,TRBD1,-,TGTGCCAGCAGCTCCACCTCAGGGGGCGCATCTCACAATGAGCAGTTCTTC,CASSSTSGGASHNEQFF
TRBJ2-7,TRBV23-1,TRBD1,-,TGCGCCATGCCTCAGACAGGGGGCTTCTACGAGCAGTACTTC,CAMPQTGGFYEQYF
TRBJ2-5,TRBV5-6,TRBD2,-,TGTGCCAGCAGCTTGAAGCGGGGTCCAGGGGAGACCCAGTACTTC,CASSLKRGPGETQYF
TRBJ2-1,TRBV5-1,-,-,TGCGCCAGCAGCTTACGCGGGGATTACAATGAGCAGTTCTTC,CASSLRGDYNEQFF
TRBJ1-1,TRBV7-8,TRBD1,-,TGTGCCAGCAGCTGGGACAGGGCCGGAGCTTTCTTT,CASSWDRAGAFF
TRBJ2-6,TRBV4-3,TRBD1,-,TGCGCCAGCAGCAAGAGGGGGCATTCTGGGGCCAACGTCCTGACTTTC,CASSKRGHSGANVLTF
TRBJ1-5,TRBV6-2/TRBV6-3,-,-,TGTGCCAGCAGTCAGGGATATCGCGATCAGCCCCAGCATTTT,CASSQGYRDQPQHF
TRBJ2-7,TRBV6-5,TRBD2,-,TGTGCCAGGCCCTTTATCGGGGGGTTCTACGAGCAGTACTTC,CARPFIGGFYEQYF
TRBJ1-4,TRBV11-2,-,once,TGTGCCAGCAGCTTAGTCGGGGGGCTGGGTGAAAAACTGTTTTTT,CASSLVGGLGEKLFF
TRBJ2-7,TRBV21-1,-,-,TGTGCCAGCAGCAAGGGGGGGGCCGGCTACGAGCAGTACTTC,CASSKGGAGYEQYF
TRBJ1-5,TRBV5-4,-,-,TGTGCCAGCAGCTTGGGGGGCGTGGATCAGCCCCAGCATTTT,CASSLGGVDQPQHF
TRBJ2-4,TRBV7-8,-,-,TGTGCCAGCAGCTTAGGGTGGTCTAGCGCAAACATTCAGTACTTC,CASSLGWSSANIQYF
TRBJ2-2,TRBV7-2,TRBD2,few,TGTGCCAGCAGCTTAGGACTAGCGGTGAACACCGGGGAGCTGTTTTTT,CASSLGLAVNTGELFF
TRBJ2-3,TRBV24-1,-,once,TGTGCCACCAGTGATGGAGGATTGGGCACAGATACGCAGTATTTT,CATSDGGLGTDTQYF
TRBJ2-5,TRBV7-2,-,-,TGTGCCAGCAGCTGGGCCGCACAAGAGACCCAGTACTTC,CASSWAAQETQYF
TRBJ2-7,TRBV21-1,-,-,TGTGCCAGCAGCCTGCGGACTAGCGTCTCCTACGAGCAGTACTTC,CASSLRTSVSYEQYF
TRBJ2-1,TRBV19,-,-,TGTGCCAGTAGTATTCGGCAGGGGGGAACTGAGCAGTTCTTC,CASSIRQGGTEQFF
TRBJ2-1,TRBV25-1,-,once,TGTGCCAGCAGTATGCGGGGGCGGTCCTACAATGAGCAGTTCTTC,CASSMRGRSYNEQFF
TRBJ2-1,TRBV7-2,-,-,TGTGCCAGCAGCTCCCGGCGGGGTGAGCAGTTCTTC,CASSSRRGEQFF
TRBJ1-2,TRBV18,TRBD1,few,TGTGCCAGCTCACCAACTACAGGGGGGGACTATGGCTACACCTTC,CASSPTTGGDYGYTF
TRBJ2-5,TRBV13,-,-,TGTGCCAGCAGCTTAGAGGGCGCGGGGACCCAGTACTTC,CASSLEGAGTQYF
TRBJ2-2,TRBV6-5,TRBD2,once,TGTGCCAGCAGCCGAGGGACTACCAACACCGGGGAGCTGTTTTTT,CASSRGTTNTGELFF
TRBJ2-7,TRBV2,TRBD2,-,TGTGCCAGCAGTGAACCTCGGGGGGGAGGACAAATCTACGAGCAGTACTTC,CASSEPRGGGQIYEQYF
TRBJ1-6,TRBV5-1,TRBD1,-,TGCGCCAGCAGCTTGGGGCGACAGGGAATGAATTCACCCCTCCACTTT,CASSLGRQGMNSPLHF
TRBJ2-7,TRBV6-1,-,-,TGTGCCAGCAGTGAACCCCCTTCTAGGGAGCAGTACTTC,CASSEPPSREQYF
TRBJ2-7,TRBV29-1,TRBD1,-,TGCAGCGTGACAGGGTCCCTACAAGAGCAGTACTTC,CSVTGSLQEQYF
TRBJ2-7,TRBV10-3,-,-,TGTGCCATCAGTGGGTCACGACAGTCCTACGAGCAGTACTTC,CAISGSRQSYEQYF
TRBJ1-6,TRBV19,-,-,TGTGCCAGTACCGACGCGAGGATCTCTTTCCATTCACCCCTCCACTTT,CASTDARISFHSPLHF
TRBJ2-7,TRBV28,TRBD2,-,TGTGCCAGCAGTTTAAGAGGGCTAGCGGGAGGCGAGCAGTACTTC,CASSLRGLAGGEQYF
TRBJ2-1,TRBV19,TRBD1,-,TGTGCCAGTAGTATTAGGGGACAGGGTTACAATGAGCAGTTCTTC,CASSIRGQGYNEQFF
TRBJ2-7,TRBV6-2/TRBV6-3,TRBD2,-,TGTGCCAGCAGTAAAGGTTCAACGGGGGGCTACGAGCAGTACTTC,CASSKGSTGGYEQYF
TRBJ2-7,TRBV30,TRBD1,once,TGTGCCTGGAGTGTACCTGGACAGGGTGACTCCTACGAGCAGTACTTC,CAWSVPGQGDSYEQYF
TRBJ2-7,TRBV27,TRBD2,-,TGTGCCAGCAGTTTACAAGCGGGGAGCTCCTACGAGCAGTACTTC,CASSLQAGSSYEQYF
TRBJ2-7,TRBV4-3,TRBD2,-,TGCGCCAGCAGCCTCCGGACTAGCGGAGTCTACGAGCAGTACTTC,CASSLRTSGVYEQYF